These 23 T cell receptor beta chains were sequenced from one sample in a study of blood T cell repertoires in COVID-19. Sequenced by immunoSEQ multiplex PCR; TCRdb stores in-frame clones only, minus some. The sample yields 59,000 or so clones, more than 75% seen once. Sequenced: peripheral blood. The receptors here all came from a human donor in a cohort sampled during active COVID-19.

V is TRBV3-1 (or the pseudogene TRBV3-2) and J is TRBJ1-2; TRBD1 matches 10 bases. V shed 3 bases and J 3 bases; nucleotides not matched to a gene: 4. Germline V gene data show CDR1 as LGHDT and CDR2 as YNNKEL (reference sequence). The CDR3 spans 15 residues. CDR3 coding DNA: TGTGCCAGCAGCCAGACAGGGGGCAATTACTATGGCTACACCTTC. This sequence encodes CASSQTGGNYYGYTF.

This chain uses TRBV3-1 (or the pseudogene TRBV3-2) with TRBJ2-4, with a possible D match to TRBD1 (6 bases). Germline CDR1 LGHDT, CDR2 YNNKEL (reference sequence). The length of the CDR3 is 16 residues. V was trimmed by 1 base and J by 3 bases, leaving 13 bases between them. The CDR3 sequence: CASSQARTGLKNIQYF. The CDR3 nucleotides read TGTGCCAGCAGCCAAGCTCGCACAGGGCTCAAAAACATTCAGTACTTC.

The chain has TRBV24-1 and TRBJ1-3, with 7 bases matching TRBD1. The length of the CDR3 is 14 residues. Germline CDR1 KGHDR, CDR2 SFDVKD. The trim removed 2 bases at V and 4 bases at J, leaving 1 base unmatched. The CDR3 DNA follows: TGTGCCACCAGTGATTCGGGACAGGGAAACACCATATATTTT. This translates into CATSDSGQGNTIYF.

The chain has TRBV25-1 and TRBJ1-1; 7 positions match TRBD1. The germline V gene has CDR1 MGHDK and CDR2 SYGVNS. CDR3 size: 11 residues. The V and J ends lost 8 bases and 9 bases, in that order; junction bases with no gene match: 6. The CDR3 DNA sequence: TGTGCCAGCCGAGGGACAGCCCAAGCTTTCTTT. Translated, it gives CASRGTAQAFF.

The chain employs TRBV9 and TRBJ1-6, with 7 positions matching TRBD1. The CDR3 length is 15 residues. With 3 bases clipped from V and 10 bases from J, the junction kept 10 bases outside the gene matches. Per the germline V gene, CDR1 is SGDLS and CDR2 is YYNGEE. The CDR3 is CASSARTGDGSPLHF. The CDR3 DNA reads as TGTGCCAGCAGCGCTCGGACAGGAGACGGATCACCCCTCCACTTT. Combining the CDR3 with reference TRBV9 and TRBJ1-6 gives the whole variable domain DSGVTQTPKHLITATGQRVTLRCSPRSGDLSVYWYQQSLDQGLQFLIQYYNGEERAKGNILERFSAQQFPDLHSELNLSSLELGDSALYFCASSARTGDGSPLHFGNGTRLTVT.

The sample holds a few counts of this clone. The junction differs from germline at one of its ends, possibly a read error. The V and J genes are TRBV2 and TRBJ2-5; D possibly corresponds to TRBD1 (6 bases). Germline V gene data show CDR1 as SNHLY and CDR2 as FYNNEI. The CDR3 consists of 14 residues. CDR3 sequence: CASSGTMYQETQYF. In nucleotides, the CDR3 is TGTGCCAGTAGTGGGACAATGTACCAAGAGACCCAGTACTTC.

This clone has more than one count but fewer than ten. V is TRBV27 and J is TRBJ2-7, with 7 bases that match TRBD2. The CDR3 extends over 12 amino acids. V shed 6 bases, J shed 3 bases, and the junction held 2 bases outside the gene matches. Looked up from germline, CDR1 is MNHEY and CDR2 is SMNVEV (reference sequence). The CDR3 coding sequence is TGTGCCAGCAGCCGGGACTACTACGAGCAGTACGTC. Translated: CASSRDYYEQYV.

The CDR3 DNA follows: TGTGCCAGCAGTTTACGCCCGGGACTAGCGGGGGACACCGGGGAGCTGTTTTTT. Residues: CASSLRPGLAGDTGELFF. The chain carries TRBV27 and TRBJ2-2; 14 nucleotides align to TRBD2. The J segment lost 3 bases and the V segment lost 2 bases, leaving 5 bases of the junction unmatched. The CDR3 length is 18 residues. CDR1 MNHEY and CDR2 SMNVEV come from the germline V gene (reference sequence).

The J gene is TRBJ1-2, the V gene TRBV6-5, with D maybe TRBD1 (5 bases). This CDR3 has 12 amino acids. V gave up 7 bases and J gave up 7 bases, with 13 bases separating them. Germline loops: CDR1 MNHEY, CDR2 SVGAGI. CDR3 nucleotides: TGTGCCAGCATCCGACAGAAATCTGGCTACACCTTC. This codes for CASIRQKSGYTF.

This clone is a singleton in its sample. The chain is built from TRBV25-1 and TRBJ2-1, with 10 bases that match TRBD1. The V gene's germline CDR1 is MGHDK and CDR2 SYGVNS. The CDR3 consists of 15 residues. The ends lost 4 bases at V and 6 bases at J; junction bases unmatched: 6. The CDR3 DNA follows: TGTGCCAGCAGTGCCGGGACAGGGGTGAGCAATGAGCAGTTCTTC. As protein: CASSAGTGVSNEQFF.

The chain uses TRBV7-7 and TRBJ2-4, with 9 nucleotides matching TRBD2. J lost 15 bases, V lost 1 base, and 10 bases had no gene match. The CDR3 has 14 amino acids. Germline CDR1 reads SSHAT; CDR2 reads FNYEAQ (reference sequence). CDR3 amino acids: CASSLVLAGCVGYF. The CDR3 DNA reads TGTGCCAGCAGCTTAGTCCTAGCGGGGTGCGTCGGGTACTTC. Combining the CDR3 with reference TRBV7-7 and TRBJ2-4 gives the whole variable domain GAGVSQSPRYKVTKRGQDVTLRCDPISSHATLYWYQQALGQGPEFLTYFNYEAQPDKSGLPSDRFSAERPEGSISTLTIQRTEQRDSAMYRCASSLVLAGCVGYFGAGTRLSVL.

For the CDR3, the DNA is TGTGCCAGTAGGAACAGGGCAAGCACAGATACGCAGTATTTT. Its protein product is CASRNRASTDTQYF. This rearrangement joins TRBV19 to TRBJ2-3, with D perhaps TRBD1 (6 bases). V lost 6 bases, J lost 0 bases, and 10 bases lay in between. The length of the CDR3 is 14 residues. Germline assignment: CDR1 LNHDA and CDR2 SQIVND (reference sequence).

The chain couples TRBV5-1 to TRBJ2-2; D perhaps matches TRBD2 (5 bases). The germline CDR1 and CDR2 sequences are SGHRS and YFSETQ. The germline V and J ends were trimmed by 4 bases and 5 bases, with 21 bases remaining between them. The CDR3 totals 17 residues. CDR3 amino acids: CASSRRTGTSGTGELFF. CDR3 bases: TGCGCCAGCAGCAGAAGGACGGGAACTTCGGGGACCGGGGAGCTGTTTTTT.

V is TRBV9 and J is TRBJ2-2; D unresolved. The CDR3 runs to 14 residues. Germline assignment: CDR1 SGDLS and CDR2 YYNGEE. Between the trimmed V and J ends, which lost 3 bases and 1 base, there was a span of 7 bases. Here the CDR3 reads CASSEQVNTGELFF. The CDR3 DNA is TGTGCCAGCAGCGAGCAGGTGAACACCGGGGAGCTGTTTTTT.

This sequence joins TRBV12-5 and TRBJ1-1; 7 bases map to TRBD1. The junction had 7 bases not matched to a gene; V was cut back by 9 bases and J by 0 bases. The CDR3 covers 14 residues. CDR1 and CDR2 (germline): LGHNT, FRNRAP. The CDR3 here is CASDKGQLNTEAFF. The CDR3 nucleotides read TGTGCTAGCGATAAGGGACAGTTGAACACTGAAGCTTTCTTT.

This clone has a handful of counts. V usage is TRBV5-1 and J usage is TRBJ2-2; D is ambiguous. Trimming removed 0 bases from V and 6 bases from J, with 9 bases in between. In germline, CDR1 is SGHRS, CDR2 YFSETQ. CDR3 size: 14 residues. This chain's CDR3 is CASSLVPQAGELFF. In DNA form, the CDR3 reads TGCGCCAGCAGCTTGGTTCCGCAGGCCGGGGAGCTGTTTTTT.

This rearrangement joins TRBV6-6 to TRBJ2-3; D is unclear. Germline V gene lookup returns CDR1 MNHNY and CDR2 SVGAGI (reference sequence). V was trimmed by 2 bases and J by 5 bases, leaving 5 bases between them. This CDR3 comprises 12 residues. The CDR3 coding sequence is TGTGCCAGCAGTTACGGGCGAGATACGCAGTATTTT. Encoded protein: CASSYGRDTQYF.

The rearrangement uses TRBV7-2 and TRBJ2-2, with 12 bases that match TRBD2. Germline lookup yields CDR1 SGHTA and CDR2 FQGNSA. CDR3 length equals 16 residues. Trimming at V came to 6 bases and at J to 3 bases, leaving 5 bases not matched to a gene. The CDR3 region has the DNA TGTGCCAGCAGACCTAGCGGGGGGGGCTACACCGGGGAGCTGTTTTTT. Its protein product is CASRPSGGGYTGELFF.

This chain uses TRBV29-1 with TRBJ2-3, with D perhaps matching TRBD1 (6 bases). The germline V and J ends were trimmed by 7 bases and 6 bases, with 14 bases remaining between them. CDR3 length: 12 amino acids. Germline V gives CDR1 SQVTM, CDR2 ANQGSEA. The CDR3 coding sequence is TGCAGCGAAAAAACAGGGAAGGATACGCAGTATTTT. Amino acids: CSEKTGKDTQYF.

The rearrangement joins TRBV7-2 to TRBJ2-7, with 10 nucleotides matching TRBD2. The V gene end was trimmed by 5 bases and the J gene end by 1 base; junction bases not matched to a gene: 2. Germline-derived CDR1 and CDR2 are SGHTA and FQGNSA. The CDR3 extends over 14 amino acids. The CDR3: CASSPTSGSYEQYF. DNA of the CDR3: TGTGCCAGCAGCCCGACTAGCGGGTCCTACGAGCAGTACTTC.

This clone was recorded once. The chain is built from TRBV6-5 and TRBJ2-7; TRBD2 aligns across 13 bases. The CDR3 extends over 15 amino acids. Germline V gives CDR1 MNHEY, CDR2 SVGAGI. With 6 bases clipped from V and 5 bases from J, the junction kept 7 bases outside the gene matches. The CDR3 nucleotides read TGTGCCAGCAGCCAACTAGCGGGGGGGCTCGACGAGCAGTACTTC. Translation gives CASSQLAGGLDEQYF.

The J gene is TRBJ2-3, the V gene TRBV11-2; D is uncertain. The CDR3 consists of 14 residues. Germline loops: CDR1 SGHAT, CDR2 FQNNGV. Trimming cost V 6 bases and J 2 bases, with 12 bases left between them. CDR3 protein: CASRVTESTDTQYF. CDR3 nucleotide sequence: TGTGCCAGCAGGGTCACGGAGTCCACAGATACGCAGTATTTT.

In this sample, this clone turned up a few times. CDR3 region: CAISLTGYEQYV. Here the CDR3 DNA reads TGTGCCATCAGTCTCACAGGTTACGAGCAGTACGTC. V and J are TRBV10-3 and TRBJ2-7; possible D gene TRBD1, 5 bases. The CDR3 spans 12 residues. Germline V gene lookup returns CDR1 ENHRY and CDR2 SYGVKD. V lost 5 bases and J 4 bases, leaving 9 bases between the germline ends.